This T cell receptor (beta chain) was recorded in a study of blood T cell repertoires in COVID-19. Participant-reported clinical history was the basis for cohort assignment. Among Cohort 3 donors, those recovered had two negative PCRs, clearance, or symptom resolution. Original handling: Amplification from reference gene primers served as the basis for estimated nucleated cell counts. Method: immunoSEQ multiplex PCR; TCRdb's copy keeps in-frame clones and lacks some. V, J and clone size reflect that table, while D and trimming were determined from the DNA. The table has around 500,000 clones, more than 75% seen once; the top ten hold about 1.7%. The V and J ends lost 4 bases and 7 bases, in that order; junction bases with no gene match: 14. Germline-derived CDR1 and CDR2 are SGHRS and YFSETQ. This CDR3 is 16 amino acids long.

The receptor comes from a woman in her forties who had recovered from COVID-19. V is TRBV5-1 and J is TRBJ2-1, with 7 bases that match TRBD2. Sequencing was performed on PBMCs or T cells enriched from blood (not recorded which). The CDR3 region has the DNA TGCGCCAGCAGCCCAAACCTGTCCTGGGGAGGGAATGAGCAGTTCTTC. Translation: CASSPNLSWGGNEQFF.